Following are 16 T cell receptor beta chains from one sample sequenced in a study of OX40 agonist ivuxolimab in advanced cancers. The method was immunoSEQ multiplex PCR; TCRdb's version includes in-frame clones alone and lacks a portion of them. The sample shows 74,000 or so clones, around 86% of them seen only once. The specimen was CD4+ or CD8+ T cells sorted from blood, collected in a trial of the OX40 agonist ivuxolimab. The receptor source for this set is an adult with an advanced solid tumor such as melanoma, head and neck, liver or kidney cancer.

The chain couples TRBV6-1 to TRBJ2-3; 12 bases agree with TRBD2. The length of the CDR3 is 15 residues. V was clipped by 3 bases and J by 4 bases; unmatched bases: 2. Germline CDR1 is MNHNS and CDR2 is SASEGT. The CDR3 coding sequence is TGTGCCAGCAGTGATTCTAGCGGGAGGGCAGATACGCAGTATTTT. Encoded protein: CASSDSSGRADTQYF.

The J gene is TRBJ2-5, the V gene TRBV28, with 7 bases that match TRBD1. Germline CDR1 is MDHEN and CDR2 is SYDVKM. With 5 bases clipped from V and 5 bases from J, the junction kept 8 bases outside the gene matches. CDR3 length equals 14 residues. The CDR3 loop reads CASSVGTVRETQYF. The CDR3 DNA reads as TGTGCCAGCAGTGTAGGGACAGTGCGGGAGACCCAGTACTTC.

The CDR3 reads CASSLEQGGHTEAFF. CDR3 nucleotides: TGTGCCAGCAGCTTGGAGCAGGGAGGCCACACTGAAGCTTTCTTT. The chain recombines TRBV5-6 with TRBJ1-1; D may be TRBD1 (5 bases). Trimming took 0 bases from V and 3 from J, leaving 12 bases between them. The length of the CDR3 is 15 residues. The germline CDR1 and CDR2 sequences are SGHDT and YYEEEE.

As DNA, the CDR3 is TGCGCCAGCAGCTTGGGAGCTGGGGATACGCAGTATTTT. Translation: CASSLGAGDTQYF. This chain joins TRBV5-1 and TRBJ2-3; D is uncertain. V lost 0 bases, J lost 6 bases, and 8 bases lay in between. Germline values: CDR1 SGHRS, CDR2 YFSETQ. The CDR3 consists of 13 residues.

This chain links TRBV27 with TRBJ2-7, with D perhaps matching TRBD2 (5 bases). The CDR3 runs 13 residues. The V and J ends lost 3 bases and 2 bases respectively, with 8 bases between them. Germline V lookup: CDR1 MNHEY, CDR2 SMNVEV (reference sequence). CDR3 in amino acids: CASSLRVAYEQYF. Here the CDR3 DNA reads TGTGCCAGCAGTTTGCGGGTTGCCTACGAGCAGTACTTC.

V is TRBV7-2 and J is TRBJ2-1; 9 positions agree with TRBD1. The CDR3 has 15 residues. Looked up from germline, CDR1 is SGHTA and CDR2 is FQGNSA. Unmatched junction bases numbered 1, after V lost 3 bases and J lost 1 base. As DNA, the CDR3 is TGTGCCAGCAGCTTCGACAGGGGGTCCTACAATGAGCAGTTCTTC. It encodes CASSFDRGSYNEQFF. Looking up the rest from reference TRBV7-2 and TRBJ2-1 gives the full variable domain: GAGVSQSPSNKVTEKGKDVELRCDPISGHTALYWYRQSLGQGLEFLIYFQGNSAPDKSGLPSDRFSAERTGGSVSTLTIQRTQQEDSAVYLCASSFDRGSYNEQFFGPGTRLTVL.

This chain uses TRBV6-1 with TRBJ2-7, with 11 bases aligning to TRBD2. Trimming cost V 3 bases and J 4 bases; bases outside gene matches: 2. Germline V gene sequence: CDR1 MNHNS, CDR2 SASEGT. This CDR3 is built from 14 residues. CDR3 sequence (DNA): TGTGCCAGCAGTGAGACTAGCGGGACTTACGAGCAGTACTTC. Amino acid sequence: CASSETSGTYEQYF.

The chain is built from TRBV29-1 and TRBJ1-2; the D is unclear. Germline V gene lookup returns CDR1 SQVTM and CDR2 ANQGSEA. The V end lost 4 bases, the J end lost 5 bases, and 11 bases lay between the germline ends. This CDR3 is built from 12 residues. The CDR3 spells CSVAQTIYGYTF. DNA of the CDR3: TGCAGCGTTGCTCAGACTATTTATGGCTACACCTTC.

The rearrangement uses TRBV18 and TRBJ1-3; unclear D gene. This CDR3 has 16 residues. CDR1 is KGHSH, CDR2 LQKENI, per germline. Deletions cut 3 bases from V and 0 bases from J, with 12 bases between. In nucleotides, the CDR3 is TGTGCCAGCTCACCTTTCGACACAAACTCTGGAAACACCATATATTTT. Residues: CASSPFDTNSGNTIYF.

This clone was recorded only once. The chain employs TRBV18 and TRBJ1-3, with D possibly TRBD1 on 6 matching bases. The CDR3 is made up of 18 amino acids. The germline V gene has CDR1 KGHSH and CDR2 LQKENI. Trimming removed 0 bases from V and 1 base from J, with 16 bases in between. CDR3 DNA: TGTGCCAGCTCACCACCGATGGGGGGCTCATTATCTGGAAACACCATATATTTT. Its translation is CASSPPMGGSLSGNTIYF.

This rearrangement joins TRBV5-1 to TRBJ2-1; 9 bases are shared with TRBD1. V lost 3 bases, J lost 7 bases, and 8 bases stayed unmatched. The CDR3 is 15 residues long. The germline V gene encodes CDR1 SGHRS and CDR2 YFSETQ. Written as DNA, the CDR3 is TGCGCCAGCAGCTCCCGGGACAGGGTGGCGAATGAGCAGTTCTTC. The encoded protein is CASSSRDRVANEQFF.

This clone has a handful of counts. The chain joins TRBV7-2 to TRBJ1-1; tentatively, D is TRBD1 (5 bases). The length of the CDR3 is 13 residues. Deletions cut 5 bases from V and 9 bases from J, with 16 bases between. In germline, CDR1 is SGHTA, CDR2 FQGNSA. CDR3: CASSPHQVGQAFF. As DNA, the CDR3 is TGTGCCAGCAGCCCCCATCAGGTGGGGCAAGCTTTCTTT.

The chain has TRBV9 and TRBJ2-5; D unclear. V shed 0 bases and J shed 1 base, with 10 bases lying between them. The CDR3 contains 15 residues. Germline CDR1 reads SGDLS; CDR2 reads YYNGEE. CDR3 DNA sequence: TGTGCCAGCAGCGTAGAACCCGCCAGCCAAGAGACCCAGTACTTC. The encoded protein is CASSVEPASQETQYF.

This clone was seen a handful of times. The chain recombines TRBV10-2 with TRBJ1-1, with D unclear. With 6 bases removed from V and 4 bases from J, the gap between germline ends came to 12 bases. Germline V CDR1 and CDR2: WSHSY, SAAADI. This CDR3 comprises 13 residues. CDR3 bases: TGCGCCAGCAGGAGAGAGGCGATCACTGAAGCTTTCTTT. Translation: CASRREAITEAFF.

This clone showed up just a few times. V and J are TRBV5-1 and TRBJ1-2, with 10 bases lining up with TRBD1. The CDR3 is 16 amino acids. Germline assignment: CDR1 SGHRS and CDR2 YFSETQ. V lost 0 bases and J lost 4; bases outside the gene matches: 6. The CDR3 DNA sequence: TGCGCCAGCAGCTTGGTGGGACAGGGGAACATCTATGGCTACACCTTC. It is translated as CASSLVGQGNIYGYTF.

This chain connects TRBV2 to TRBJ1-5, with 7 bases that match TRBD1. The germline V gene encodes CDR1 SNHLY and CDR2 FYNNEI. Trimming took 4 bases from V and 11 from J; bases not matched to a gene: 8. This CDR3 has 13 residues. The CDR3 region has the DNA TGTGCCAGCAGTGTGGCAGGGGGATCGACCCAGCATTTT. Encoded protein: CASSVAGGSTQHF.